This T cell receptor (beta chain) was sequenced in a study of blood T cell repertoires in COVID-19. The wider study: From the United States, Italy and Spain came samples of acute and convalescent COVID-19.

With 5 bases removed from V and 6 bases from J, the gap between germline ends came to 16 bases. Germline CDR1 MGHDK, CDR2 SYGVNS. The CDR3 totals 14 residues. This clone has a handful of counts. As handled by the study authors: Amplification of reference gene primers was used by the study to estimate nucleated cell counts. Measured with immunoSEQ multiplex PCR; TCRdb has only the in-frame clones, and not every one. The V and J calls and clone size were taken over from that table, and D and trimming were inferred from the DNA. This table holds about 58,000 clones, about 88% found once. Sequencing was done on a sample of peripheral blood. This rearrangement joins TRBV25-1 to TRBJ1-2, with D maybe TRBD1 (6 bases). This TCR came from a human donor with active COVID-19. The donor label of this sample is uncertain. This chain's CDR3 is CASSKSDSGDGYTF. For the CDR3, the DNA is TGTGCCAGCAGTAAGTCGGACAGCGGGGATGGCTACACCTTC.